These 5 T cell receptor beta chains originate from one sample sequenced in a study of blood T cell repertoires in COVID-19. Clones were sequenced by immunoSEQ multiplex PCR, and TCRdb holds only the in-frame ones, with some missing. The sample contains 55,000 to 90,000 clones, around 90% of which appear only once. Sequenced material: peripheral blood. These receptors were collected from a human donor with active COVID-19. The donor label of this sample is uncertain.

This chain joins TRBV18 and TRBJ2-3; 9 nucleotides align to TRBD1. Germline CDR1 KGHSH, CDR2 LQKENI. Losses at the gene ends were 3 bases for V and 6 bases for J; bases not matched to a gene: 10. The CDR3 length is 16 residues. The CDR3 sequence: CASSPSARDRVDTQYF. CDR3 in DNA: TGTGCCAGCTCACCGTCCGCACGGGACAGGGTCGATACGCAGTATTTT.

J is TRBJ1-2 and V is TRBV6-2 or TRBV6-3; 9 bases align to TRBD1. The germline gives CDR1 MNHEY, CDR2 SVGEGT. This CDR3 contains 19 residues. Unmatched junction bases numbered 18, after V lost 2 bases and J lost 5 bases. CDR3 amino acids: CASSYARGQGRDLRYGYTF. CDR3 DNA sequence: TGTGCCAGCAGTTACGCTCGGGGACAGGGCAGAGATTTAAGGTATGGCTACACCTTC.

The rearrangement joins TRBV4-2 to TRBJ2-7; 12 nucleotides match TRBD2. J lost 2 bases, V lost 3 bases, and 5 bases had no gene match. Germline CDR1 is LGHNA and CDR2 is YNFKEQ. This CDR3 is built from 16 residues. CDR3 nucleotide sequence: TGTGCCAGCAGCCAGGAACTAGCGGGAGGTCCCTACGAGCAGTACTTC. It specifies CASSQELAGGPYEQYF.

V usage is TRBV2 and J usage is TRBJ2-7; 7 bases match TRBD1. J was trimmed by 2 bases and V by 7 bases; bases with no gene match: 5. The CDR3 extends over 13 amino acids. Germline CDR1 SNHLY, CDR2 FYNNEI. The CDR3 is CASKVGQTYEQYF. The CDR3 DNA reads as TGTGCCAGCAAAGTGGGACAGACCTACGAGCAGTACTTC.

CDR3 region: CATVGGLAGVLGQFF. CDR3 coding DNA: TGTGCCACTGTTGGAGGGCTAGCGGGAGTTCTTGGGCAGTTCTTC. This sequence joins TRBV21-1 and TRBJ2-1; the tabulated D call, TRBD2, remains unverified against the DNA. TRBV21-1 is given as a pseudogene. CDR3 size: 15 residues.